The present entry profiles one T cell receptor (beta chain) with its context. RNA totalling about 0.45 to 1 ug underwent reverse transcription with random hexamers. Each CDR3 protein gets one entry after TCRdb re-called the immunoSEQ multiplex PCR reads with MiXCR. The sample carries 100,000 to 110,000 distinct CDR3 sequences, about 96% recorded once. This CDR3 spans 14 amino acids. Germline V gene lookup returns CDR1 DFQATT and CDR2 SNEGSKA (reference sequence). Trimming cost V 6 bases and J 0 bases, with 9 bases left between them. This specimen comes from a study of CD8 T cells in Susac syndrome. This sequence originates from a human donor with Susac syndrome. This chain joins TRBV20-1 and TRBJ2-6; D is undetermined. The sample was CD8+ T cells from PBMCs. The CDR3 DNA reads TGCAGTGCCGTCCCTGGCTCTGGGGCCAACGTCCTGACTTTC. Translating it yields CSAVPGSGANVLTF.